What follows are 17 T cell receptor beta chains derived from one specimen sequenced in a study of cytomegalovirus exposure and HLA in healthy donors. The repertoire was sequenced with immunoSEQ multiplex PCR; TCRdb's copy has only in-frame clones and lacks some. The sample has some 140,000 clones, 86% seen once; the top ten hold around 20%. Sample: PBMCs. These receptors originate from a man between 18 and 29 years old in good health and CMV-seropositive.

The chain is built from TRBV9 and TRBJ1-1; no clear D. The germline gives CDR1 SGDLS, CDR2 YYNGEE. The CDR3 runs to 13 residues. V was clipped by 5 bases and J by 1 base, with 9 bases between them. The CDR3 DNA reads TGTGCCAGCAGGGGCAGTTCGAACACTGAAGCTTTCTTT. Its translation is CASRGSSNTEAFF.

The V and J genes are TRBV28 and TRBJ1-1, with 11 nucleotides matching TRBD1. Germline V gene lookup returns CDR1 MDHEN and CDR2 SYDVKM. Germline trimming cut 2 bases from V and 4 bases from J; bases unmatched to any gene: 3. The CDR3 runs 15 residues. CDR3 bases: TGTGCCAGCAGTTTAGGGGGGACAGGGGGCACTGAAGCTTTCTTT. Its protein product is CASSLGGTGGTEAFF.

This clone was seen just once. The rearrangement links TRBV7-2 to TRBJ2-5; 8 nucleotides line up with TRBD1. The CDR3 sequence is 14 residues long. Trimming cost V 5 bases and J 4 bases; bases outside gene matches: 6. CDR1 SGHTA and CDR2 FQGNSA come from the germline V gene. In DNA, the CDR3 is TGTGCCAGCAGCCCGGGTGGACAGGGAGAGACCCAGTACTTC. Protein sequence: CASSPGGQGETQYF.

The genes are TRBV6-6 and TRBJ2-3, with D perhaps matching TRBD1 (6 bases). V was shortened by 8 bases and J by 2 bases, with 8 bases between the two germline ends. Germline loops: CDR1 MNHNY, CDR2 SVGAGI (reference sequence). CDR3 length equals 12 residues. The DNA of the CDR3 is TGTGCCAGCGGGGGCCACACAGATACGCAGTATTTT. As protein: CASGGHTDTQYF.

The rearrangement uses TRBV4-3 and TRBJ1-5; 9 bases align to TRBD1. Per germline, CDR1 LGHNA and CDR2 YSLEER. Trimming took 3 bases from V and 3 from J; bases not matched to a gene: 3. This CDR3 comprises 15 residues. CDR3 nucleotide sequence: TGCGCCAGCAGCCAGGGACAGGGCCCCAATCAGCCCCAGCATTTT. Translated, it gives CASSQGQGPNQPQHF.

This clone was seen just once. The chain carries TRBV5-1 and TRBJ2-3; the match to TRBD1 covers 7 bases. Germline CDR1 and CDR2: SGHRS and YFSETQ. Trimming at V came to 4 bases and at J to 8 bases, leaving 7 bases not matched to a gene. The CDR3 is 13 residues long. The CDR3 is CASSLTGATTQYF. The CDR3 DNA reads TGCGCCAGCAGCCTCACAGGGGCCACTACGCAGTATTTT.

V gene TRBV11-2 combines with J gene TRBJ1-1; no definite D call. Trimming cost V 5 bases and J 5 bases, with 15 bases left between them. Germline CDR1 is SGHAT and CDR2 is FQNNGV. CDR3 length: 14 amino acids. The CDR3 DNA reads TGTGCCAGCAGCGGTTTAGGAGGGAGGACTGAAGCTTTCTTT. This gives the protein CASSGLGGRTEAFF.

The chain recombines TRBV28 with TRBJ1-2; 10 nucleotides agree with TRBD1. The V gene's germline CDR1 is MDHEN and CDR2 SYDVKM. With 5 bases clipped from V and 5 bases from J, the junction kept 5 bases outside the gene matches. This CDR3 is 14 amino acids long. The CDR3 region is CASSGQGVRYGYTF. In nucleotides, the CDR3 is TGTGCCAGCAGTGGACAGGGGGTGAGGTATGGCTACACCTTC.

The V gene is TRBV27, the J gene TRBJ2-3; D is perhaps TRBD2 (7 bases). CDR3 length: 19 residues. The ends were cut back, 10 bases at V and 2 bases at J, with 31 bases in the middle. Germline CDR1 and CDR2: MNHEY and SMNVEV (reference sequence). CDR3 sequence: CATSPLAGALVGTTDTQYF. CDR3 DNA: TGTGCCACCTCTCCTCTGGCGGGGGCCCTAGTGGGGACCACAGATACGCAGTATTTT.

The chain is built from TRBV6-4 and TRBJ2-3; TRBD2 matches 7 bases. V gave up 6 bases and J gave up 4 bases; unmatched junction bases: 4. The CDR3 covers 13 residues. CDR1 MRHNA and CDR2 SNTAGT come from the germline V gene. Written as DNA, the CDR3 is TGTGCCAGCAGGGTGGGGGGGGCAGATACGCAGTATTTT. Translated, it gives CASRVGGADTQYF.

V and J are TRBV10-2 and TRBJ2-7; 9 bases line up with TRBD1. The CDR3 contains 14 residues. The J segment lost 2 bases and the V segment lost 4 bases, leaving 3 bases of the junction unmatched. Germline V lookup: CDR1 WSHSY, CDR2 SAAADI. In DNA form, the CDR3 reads TGCGCCAGCAGTGGACGGGACAGGGCCTACGAGCAGTACTTC. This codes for CASSGRDRAYEQYF.

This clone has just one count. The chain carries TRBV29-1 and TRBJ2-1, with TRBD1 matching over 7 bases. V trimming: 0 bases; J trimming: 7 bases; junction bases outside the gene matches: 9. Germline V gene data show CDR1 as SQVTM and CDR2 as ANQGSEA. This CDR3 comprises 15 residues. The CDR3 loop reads CSVEDVEGARNEQFF. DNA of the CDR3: TGCAGCGTTGAAGATGTTGAGGGGGCAAGGAATGAGCAGTTCTTC.

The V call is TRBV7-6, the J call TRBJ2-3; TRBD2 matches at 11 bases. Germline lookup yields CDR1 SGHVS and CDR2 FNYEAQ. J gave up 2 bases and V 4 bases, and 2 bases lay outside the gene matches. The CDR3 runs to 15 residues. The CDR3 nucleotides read TGTGCCAGCAGCTCTAGCGGGAGGCTCACAGATACGCAGTATTTT. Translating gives CASSSSGRLTDTQYF.

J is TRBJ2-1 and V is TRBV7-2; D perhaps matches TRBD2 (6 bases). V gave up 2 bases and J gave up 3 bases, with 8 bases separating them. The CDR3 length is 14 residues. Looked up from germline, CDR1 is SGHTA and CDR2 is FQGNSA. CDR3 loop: CASSLTGSYNEQFF. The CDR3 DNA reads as TGTGCCAGCAGCTTAACCGGGAGCTACAATGAGCAGTTCTTC.

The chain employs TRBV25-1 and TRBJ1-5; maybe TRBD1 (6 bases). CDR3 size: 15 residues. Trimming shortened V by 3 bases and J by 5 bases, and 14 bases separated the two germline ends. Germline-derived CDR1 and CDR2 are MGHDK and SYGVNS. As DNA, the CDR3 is TGTGCCAGCAGTGACACAGGGTCGTTGCATCAGCCCCAGCATTTT. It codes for CASSDTGSLHQPQHF.

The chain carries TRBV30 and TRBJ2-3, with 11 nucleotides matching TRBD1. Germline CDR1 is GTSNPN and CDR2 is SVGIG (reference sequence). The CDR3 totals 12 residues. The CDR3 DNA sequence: TGTGCTTGGGACAGGGGGACAGATACGCAGTATTTT. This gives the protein CAWDRGTDTQYF.

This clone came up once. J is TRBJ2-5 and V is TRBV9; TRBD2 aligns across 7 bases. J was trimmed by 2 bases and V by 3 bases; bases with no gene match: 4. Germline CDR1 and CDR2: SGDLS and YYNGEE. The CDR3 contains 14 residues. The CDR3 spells CASSAPGGQETQYF. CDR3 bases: TGTGCCAGCAGCGCCCCGGGGGGACAAGAGACCCAGTACTTC.